A selection of T cell receptor beta chains follows, all from one sample in a study of blood T cells in healthy people across ages. TCRdb analysed the 5' RACE reads with MiXCR anew, one entry per CDR3 protein. The table lists about 540,000 distinct CDR3 sequences, around 24% of them singletons. These sequences were also reported in another study, on T cells of mothers and their children.

Specimen: blood. Receptors originate from a boy aged 5 to 17 in good health. The CDR3 runs from the conserved cysteine through the conserved F or W. D genes are given only for firm matches. Clone size is not always given. Where it is, it says once, few, many or a class for expanded clones.

D gene	V gene	clone size	J gene	CDR3 protein	CDR3 DNA
.	TRBV28	few	TRBJ2-1	CASSSSDRGLYNEQFF	TGTGCCAGCAGTTCCTCCGATCGGGGGCTCTACAATGAGCAGTTCTTC
TRBD2	TRBV7-9	.	TRBJ2-3	CASSRPGGGRNTDTQYF	TGTGCCAGCAGCCGACCCGGGGGGGGACGAAACACAGATACGCAGTATTTT
TRBD2	TRBV10-2	.	TRBJ2-1	CASRSRTSGEYNEQFF	TGCGCCAGCAGATCCAGGACTAGCGGGGAGTACAATGAGCAGTTCTTC
.	TRBV4-3	few	TRBJ2-1	CASSQEEEQFF	TGCGCCAGCAGCCAGGAGGAAGAGCAGTTCTTC
.	TRBV7-9	few	TRBJ2-2	CASSFRVSSGELFF	TGTGCCAGCAGCTTCAGGGTTTCGTCCGGGGAGCTGTTTTTT
.	TRBV6-1	few	TRBJ2-5	CASSPRKGQYQETQYF	TGTGCCAGCAGTCCCCGTAAAGGCCAGTACCAAGAGACCCAGTACTTC
.	TRBV7-9	few	TRBJ2-5	CASSAFGMGLQETQYF	TGTGCCAGCAGCGCATTCGGCATGGGACTCCAAGAGACCCAGTACTTC
TRBD2	TRBV20-1	.	TRBJ2-1	CSARISGRYNEQFF	TGCAGTGCTAGAATCAGCGGGAGGTACAATGAGCAGTTCTTC
TRBD1	TRBV18	few	TRBJ2-7	CASSPRPGTAYEQYF	TGTGCCAGCTCACCACGCCCCGGGACAGCTTACGAGCAGTACTTC
TRBD2	TRBV9	.	TRBJ2-1	CASSVAWAGGQNEQFF	TGTGCCAGCAGCGTAGCATGGGCGGGGGGGCAAAATGAGCAGTTCTTC
TRBD1	TRBV5-4	.	TRBJ1-4	CASSLGTGTNEKLFF	TGTGCCAGCAGCCTGGGGACAGGGACCAATGAAAAACTGTTTTTT
TRBD1	TRBV29-1	few	TRBJ2-1	CSVDGRDRVISEQFF	TGCAGCGTTGATGGGCGGGACAGGGTTATAAGTGAGCAGTTCTTC
.	TRBV7-3	.	TRBJ2-1	CASSLKSGVVNEQFF	TGTGCCAGCAGCTTAAAATCGGGAGTCGTCAATGAGCAGTTCTTC
TRBD2	TRBV2	.	TRBJ2-1	CASLMTSGGEQFF	TGTGCCAGCCTTATGACTAGCGGGGGGGAGCAGTTCTTC
.	TRBV29-1	few	TRBJ2-1	CSVGWSRNEQFF	TGCAGCGTTGGGTGGAGTCGCAATGAGCAGTTCTTC
TRBD2	TRBV11-2	.	TRBJ2-7	CASSFLAGGPYEQYF	TGTGCCAGCAGCTTCTTAGCGGGGGGGCCTTACGAGCAGTACTTC
.	TRBV6-5	.	TRBJ2-7	CASIALSGDSYEQYF	TGTGCCAGCATTGCCCTATCGGGGGACTCCTACGAGCAGTACTTC
TRBD2	TRBV28	.	TRBJ2-7	CASSPGPAGDEQYF	TGTGCCAGCAGCCCGGGACCAGCGGGAGACGAGCAGTACTTC
.	TRBV19	few	TRBJ1-4	CASSIWDLEKLFF	TGTGCCAGTAGTATATGGGACCTTGAAAAACTGTTTTTT
.	TRBV4-3	.	TRBJ2-1	CASSQGLGRGLVVEQFF	TGCGCCAGCAGCCAAGGGCTGGGTCGGGGCTTGGTAGTTGAGCAGTTCTTC
.	TRBV10-3	.	TRBJ1-2	CAIGARTNYGYTF	TGTGCCATCGGGGCCCGAACTAACTATGGCTACACCTTC
TRBD2	TRBV12-3/TRBV12-4	.	TRBJ2-3	CASRRLGGGSPDTQYF	TGTGCCAGCAGGCGACTAGGCGGGGGGAGCCCAGATACGCAGTATTTT
.	TRBV3-1	.	TRBJ2-2	CASSQGVLDFGTGELFF	TGTGCCAGCAGCCAGGGCGTACTGGATTTCGGCACCGGGGAGCTGTTTTTT
.	TRBV5-1	few	TRBJ2-5	CACSGETQYF	TGCGCCTGCTCCGGCGAGACCCAGTACTTC
.	TRBV7-8	.	TRBJ2-3	CASSLRGGYRSTDTQYF	TGTGCCAGCAGCTTAAGGGGGGGATACCGAAGCACAGATACGCAGTATTTT
.	TRBV27	few	TRBJ1-6	CASSSQGSLLSPLHF	TGTGCCAGCAGTTCACAGGGCAGTCTACTTTCACCCCTCCACTTT
TRBD2	TRBV13	.	TRBJ2-1	CASSPHLRAGEYNEQFF	TGTGCCAGCAGCCCTCACCTCAGAGCGGGGGAATACAATGAGCAGTTCTTC
.	TRBV28	.	TRBJ1-5	CASSPWRGRRGNNQPQHF	TGTGCCAGCAGCCCTTGGCGGGGGAGGCGGGGGAACAATCAGCCCCAGCATTTT
TRBD2	TRBV28	few	TRBJ2-5	CASRLLAGDSQETQYF	TGTGCCAGCAGACTACTAGCGGGGGACTCCCAAGAGACCCAGTACTTC
.	TRBV7-9	few	TRBJ2-1	CASSLPLVNEQFF	TGTGCCAGCAGCTTACCACTAGTAAATGAGCAGTTCTTC
TRBD2	TRBV4-2	few	TRBJ2-1	CASSHILASGKYNEQFF	TGTGCCAGCAGCCATATCTTGGCTAGCGGGAAATACAATGAGCAGTTCTTC
TRBD1	TRBV27	.	TRBJ2-5	CASSRGTAQETQYF	TGTGCCAGCAGCCGAGGGACAGCCCAAGAGACCCAGTACTTC
TRBD2	TRBV20-1	.	TRBJ2-1	CSARGGLVYNEQFF	TGCAGTGCTAGGGGGGGACTAGTCTACAATGAGCAGTTCTTC
TRBD1	TRBV18	few	TRBJ2-1	CASSPHRGFYNEQFF	TGTGCCAGCTCACCCCACAGGGGGTTCTACAATGAGCAGTTCTTC
.	TRBV2	.	TRBJ1-2	CASSTGTLNYGYTF	TGTGCCAGCAGTACCGGGACACTAAACTATGGCTACACCTTC
.	TRBV7-8	few	TRBJ2-7	CASSLRAGLNEQYF	TGTGCCAGCAGCTTGAGGGCAGGGCTCAACGAGCAGTACTTC
.	TRBV6-6	few	TRBJ2-7	CASSYLSAPPSDEQYF	TGTGCCAGCAGTTACCTTTCGGCCCCCCCGTCCGACGAGCAGTACTTC